This T cell receptor (beta chain) was observed in a study of shared clonotypes between healthy human individuals. CDR1 and CDR2 from the germline V gene are SEHNR and FQNEAQ (reference sequence). Trimming left V 5 bases short and J 3 bases short, with 22 bases between. The CDR3 loop spans 17 amino acids. Using immunoSEQ multiplex PCR, the repertoire was profiled, and TCRdb retains in-frame clones only, with some absent. There are about 960,000 clones in the sample; more than 75% occur only once, and around 1.5% lies in the top ten. V gene TRBV7-9 combines with J gene TRBJ1-1, with a weak D call TRBD1 (6 bases). This TCR was recovered from a man younger than 35 in good health. The sequenced sample was memory CD4+ T cells sorted from blood. The subset: CD45RA-negative fraction. The CDR3 here is CASSDPQGWGLDTEAFF. The DNA of the CDR3 is TGTGCCAGCAGCGACCCTCAGGGGTGGGGACTAGACACTGAAGCTTTCTTT.